This TCR beta chain was retrieved from a study of T cells in Graves' hyperthyroidism and ophthalmopathy. General study findings and limits: Most expanded thyroid clonotypes above 0.001 recurred in blood. The model forecast ophthalmopathy, anticipating it by a median about 7 months before onset.

Germline CDR1 reads SGHNT; CDR2 reads YYREEE (reference sequence). The CDR3 covers 14 residues. V gave up 0 bases and J gave up 6 bases, with 12 bases separating them. This clonotype was counted only a few times. Its matching antigen is unknown. This may come from a read error, since a much larger clone is one base off. Amplification of TCR beta CDR3 regions was performed using RNA transcripts as template. With the HTBI primer set, the TCR CDR3 went through a first round of RT-PCR. TCRdb redid the calling of the multiplex PCR reads with MiXCR, one entry per CDR3 protein. The profile shows 480,000 or so distinct CDR3 sequences, around 43% of them singletons.

The sequence derives from an adult woman with Graves' disease, either hyperthyroidism or ophthalmopathy (not recorded which). Sequenced input: peripheral blood or thyroid tissue (not recorded which). The chain recombines TRBV5-4 with TRBJ1-2, with D tentatively TRBD1 (6 bases). The CDR3 region has the DNA TGTGCCAGCAGCTTGGGACAGGCTACCCATGGCTACACCTTC. It encodes CASSLGQATHGYTF.